The clone carrying this T cell receptor (beta chain) showed up many times. No antigen is known for it. The observed sequence ends 3 residues before the CDR3 terminus, with the missing tail filled in from the germline J gene. Each donor provided about 5 to 9 ml of heparinized whole blood. The data derive from a study of T cell clonality in common variable immunodeficiency. Germline V CDR1 and CDR2: LNHDA, SQIVND (reference sequence). The CDR3 runs to 16 residues. J gave up 5 bases and V 7 bases, and 14 bases lay outside the gene matches. Whole-study findings and limits: CVID subjects shared fewer TCRbeta clones than healthy controls did. Patient heterogeneity in the CVID cohort limited correlations between repertoire features and clinical complications.

The table came from immunoSEQ multiplex PCR; TCRdb's copy has only in-frame clones and leaves some out. Singletons are absent from the sample, which has some 30,000 clones. The chain recombines TRBV19 with TRBJ1-2, with 9 bases matching TRBD1. Sequences were obtained from peripheral blood mononuclear cells. The clonotype comes from a person aged 18-70 years in good health. CDR3 DNA, as far as it was read: TGTGCCAGTACACCCGGGACAGGGATAGTGCGGTATGGC. This gives the protein CASTPGTGIVRYG. From start to end, the CDR3 is CASTPGTGIVRYGYTF. The complete variable domain, with remaining parts taken from reference TRBV19 and TRBJ1-2, reads DGGITQSPKYLFRKEGQNVTLSCEQNLNHDAMYWYRQDPGQGLRLIYYSQIVNDFQKGDIAEGYSVSREKKESFPLTVTSAQKNPTAFYLCASTPGTGIVRYGYTFGSGTRLTVV.